The 12 T cell receptor beta chains below come from one sample, sequenced in a study of CD8 T cells in Susac syndrome. After extraction with the RNeasy kit, roughly 0.5 to 1 ug of the RNA was reverse transcribed using random hexamers. TCRdb reprocessed the immunoSEQ multiplex PCR reads via MiXCR and lists one record per CDR3 protein. The repertoire includes 150,000 to 200,000 distinct CDR3 sequences, roughly 90% of them detected once, and around 0.1% sits in the top ten. Sequenced sample: CD4+ T cells from PBMCs. These receptors were collected from a human donor with Susac syndrome.

In DNA form, the CDR3 reads TGCGCCAGCAGCCAAGTCGGGGTCAGCTCCTACAATGAGCAGTTCTTC. Translating it yields CASSQVGVSSYNEQFF. This chain uses TRBV4-1 with TRBJ2-1, with D perhaps TRBD2 (5 bases). The germline gives CDR1 MGHRA, CDR2 YSYEKL. V was pared by 1 base and J by 0 bases, with 10 bases between. The CDR3 loop spans 16 amino acids.

The chain recombines TRBV5-1 with TRBJ2-3; 8 bases are a match to TRBD2. Looked up from germline, CDR1 is SGHRS and CDR2 is YFSETQ. Germline trimming cut 5 bases from V and 5 bases from J; bases unmatched to any gene: 7. The CDR3 consists of 14 residues. The CDR3 region has the DNA TGCGCCAGCAGAGCGGGAGTAACCGGAGATACGCAGTATTTT. Protein product: CASRAGVTGDTQYF.

The chain joins TRBV30 to TRBJ1-3; the D is unclear. Germline loops: CDR1 GTSNPN, CDR2 SVGIG (reference sequence). This CDR3 comprises 15 residues. V lost 2 bases and J lost 7, with 18 bases in between. The CDR3 region is CAWSLHQDKWNTIYF. Written as DNA, the CDR3 is TGTGCCTGGAGTTTACATCAAGACAAGTGGAACACCATATATTTT.

The chain combines TRBV3-1 with TRBJ2-3, with 7 bases identical to TRBD2. V trimming: 2 bases; J trimming: 5 bases; junction bases outside the gene matches: 7. The CDR3 sequence is 15 residues long. CDR1 and CDR2 (germline): LGHDT, YNNKEL (reference sequence). The CDR3 loop is CASSQYGTTRDTQYF. As DNA, the CDR3 is TGTGCCAGCAGCCAATACGGGACTACAAGAGATACGCAGTATTTT.

The chain links TRBV20-1 to TRBJ2-7; D not certain. V lost 1 base to trimming and J lost 1 base, with 8 bases between them. The germline gives CDR1 DFQATT, CDR2 SNEGSKA (reference sequence). There are 13 residues in the CDR3. The CDR3: CSARGDQSYEQYF. The DNA of the CDR3 is TGCAGTGCTAGAGGGGATCAGTCCTACGAGCAGTACTTC.

The rearrangement uses TRBV19 and TRBJ1-5, with D tentatively TRBD1 (5 bases). Trimming pared 6 bases from V and 1 base from J, leaving 10 bases between. The CDR3 sequence is 14 residues long. CDR1 is LNHDA, CDR2 SQIVND, per germline (reference sequence). For the CDR3, the DNA is TGTGCCAGTAGGGGAGGGACCAGCAATCAGCCCCAGCATTTT. This translates into CASRGGTSNQPQHF.

The chain joins TRBV2 to TRBJ2-2; no clear D gene. Germline-derived CDR1 and CDR2 are SNHLY and FYNNEI. This CDR3 spans 14 amino acids. The V and J ends lost 8 bases and 0 bases respectively, with 10 bases between them. CDR3 sequence (DNA): TGTGCCAGCTTTCGGCCAACGAACACCGGGGAGCTGTTTTTT. Its protein is CASFRPTNTGELFF.

The chain carries TRBV4-1 and TRBJ1-4; D remains ambiguous. From germline, CDR1 is MGHRA and CDR2 YSYEKL. The CDR3 is 17 amino acids. Trimming left V 1 base short and J 0 bases short, with 12 bases between. In nucleotides, the CDR3 is TGCGCCAGCAGCCAAGGTATCCAGGAAACAACTAATGAAAAACTGTTTTTT. Translating it yields CASSQGIQETTNEKLFF.

V and J are TRBV3-1 and TRBJ1-6, with TRBD1 matching 7 bases. Germline V CDR1 and CDR2: LGHDT, YNNKEL (reference sequence). The V segment lost 6 bases and the J segment 8 bases; nucleotides outside the gene matches: 7. The CDR3 has 14 amino acids. As DNA, the CDR3 is TGTGCCAGCAGACCTGGGACAGACCATTCACCCCTCCACTTT. This encodes CASRPGTDHSPLHF.

The DNA of the CDR3 is TGCAGTGCTCCGGGACAGACTGGCAATCAGCCCCAGCATTTT. Its translation is CSAPGQTGNQPQHF. The J gene is TRBJ1-5, the V gene TRBV20-1; TRBD1 matches 7 bases. The CDR3 is made up of 14 amino acids. Germline V gene sequence: CDR1 DFQATT, CDR2 SNEGSKA (reference sequence). After removal of 5 bases from V and 2 bases from J, the junction contained 6 bases not matched to a gene.

This chain connects TRBV4-2 to TRBJ2-3; 7 positions agree with TRBD2. This CDR3 comprises 14 residues. CDR1 and CDR2 (germline): LGHNA, YNFKEQ. Germline trimming cut 4 bases from V and 4 bases from J; bases unmatched to any gene: 5. CDR3 loop: CASSRGLESDTQYF. The CDR3 nucleotides read TGTGCCAGCAGCCGAGGACTAGAGTCAGATACGCAGTATTTT.

The genes are TRBV5-1 and TRBJ2-4; perhaps D is TRBD1 or TRBD2 (6 bases each). Germline CDR1 SGHRS, CDR2 YFSETQ. The V gene lost 2 bases and the J gene lost 8 bases, with 14 bases spanning the gap. The CDR3 sequence is 14 residues long. The CDR3 bases are TGCGCCAGCAGCTTCACCCAGGAGGGGGACATTCAGTACTTC. It encodes CASSFTQEGDIQYF.